The present T cell receptor beta chain was sequenced within a study of T-cell memory formation after mild COVID-19. The CDR3 length is 15 residues. Looked up from germline, CDR1 is MGHRA and CDR2 is YSYEKL. The V and J ends lost 4 bases and 7 bases respectively, with 19 bases between them. Study findings and constraints: CD4/CD8 balance held among clones contracting day 15 to 85, and later expanders leaned CD4+. CD8+ contracting clones occupied EMRA, while CD4+ ones occupied mainly CM and EM.

This clonotype was observed many times. What it binds is unknown. TCR alpha and TCR beta cDNA libraries carrying sample barcodes and UMIs came from 5'RACE with constant-segment primers. TCRdb analysed the 5' RACE reads with MiXCR anew, one entry per CDR3 protein. Of roughly 160,000 distinct CDR3 sequences in the sample, 11% were seen once. The sequence was collected from a man between 18 and 35 years old who had mild COVID-19 (a few samples of this study predate the infection). Cell type and time point are not known. The chain is built from TRBV4-1 and TRBJ2-5, with D maybe TRBD2 (6 bases). Sequencing was performed on PBMCs or a T cell subset sorted from them (not recorded which). This CDR3 is CASSRVWGVRGTQYF. In DNA form, the CDR3 reads TGCGCCAGCAGCCGAGTCTGGGGGGTTCGAGGGACCCAGTACTTC.